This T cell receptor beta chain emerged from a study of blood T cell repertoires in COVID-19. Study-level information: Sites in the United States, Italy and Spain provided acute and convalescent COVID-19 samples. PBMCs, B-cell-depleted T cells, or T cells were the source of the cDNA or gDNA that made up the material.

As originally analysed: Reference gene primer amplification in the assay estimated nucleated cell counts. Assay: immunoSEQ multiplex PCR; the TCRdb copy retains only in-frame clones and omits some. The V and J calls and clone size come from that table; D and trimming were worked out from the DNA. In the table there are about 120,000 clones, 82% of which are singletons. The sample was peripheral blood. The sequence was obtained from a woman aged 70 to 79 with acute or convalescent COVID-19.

CDR3 in DNA: TGTGCCAGCAGCCCTGGGACAGGGAAGAACACTGAAGCTTTCTTT. Translated, it gives CASSPGTGKNTEAFF. This sequence joins TRBV3-1 (or the pseudogene TRBV3-2) and TRBJ1-1; 9 bases are shared with TRBD1. V lost 4 bases, J lost 1 base, and 4 bases stayed unmatched. This CDR3 is 15 amino acids long. Germline V gene sequence: CDR1 LGHDT, CDR2 YNNKEL (reference sequence).